This TCR beta chain appears in the sequencing data of a study of blood T cells in healthy people across ages. It was with a sample-barcoded 5' primer and a J-beta primer mix that a second PCR of roughly 6 to 11 cycles was run. One entry per CDR3 protein results from TCRdb running MiXCR on the 5' RACE reads. The sample yields roughly 1,500,000 distinct CDR3 sequences, about 32% seen once. The CDR3 spans 17 residues. CDR1 SQVTM and CDR2 ANQGSEA come from the germline V gene. V was shortened by 4 bases and J by 0 bases, with 16 bases between the two germline ends. Sequenced material: blood. The receptor was isolated from a woman in her 30s in good health. The chain combines TRBV29-1 with TRBJ2-6; the D gene is possibly TRBD2 (6 bases). The CDR3 DNA sequence: TGCAGCGTTGGATTGCGGGACGATCGCTCTGGGGCCAACGTCCTGACTTTC. This codes for CSVGLRDDRSGANVLTF. Filled out from reference TRBV29-1 and TRBJ2-6, the complete variable domain reads SAVISQKPSRDICQRGTSLTIQCQVDSQVTMMFWYRQQPGQSLTLIATANQGSEATYESGFVIDKFPISRPNLTFSTLTVSNMSPEDSSIYLCSVGLRDDRSGANVLTFGAGSRLTVL.